Below are 23 T cell receptor beta chains sequenced from a single sample in a study of control samples from healthy donors and cancer patients. The assay was immunoSEQ multiplex PCR, and TCRdb's table has in-frame clones only and misses some. The repertoire holds tens of thousands of clones, with more than 75% as singletons. Material for sequencing was PBMCs. All receptors derive from a woman in her sixties or seventies with lung cancer.

The V and J genes are TRBV5-1 and TRBJ1-2; 7 bases fit TRBD1. The V gene's germline CDR1 is SGHRS and CDR2 YFSETQ. The CDR3 spans 14 residues. V lost 3 bases, J lost 8 bases, and 10 bases stayed unmatched. CDR3 sequence reads: CASSWDSLGGGYTF. As DNA, the CDR3 is TGCGCCAGCAGCTGGGACAGTCTGGGTGGGGGCTACACCTTC.

The V gene is TRBV3-1 (or the pseudogene TRBV3-2), the J gene TRBJ1-2; D is ambiguous. Germline values: CDR1 LGHDT, CDR2 YNNKEL (reference sequence). This CDR3 region has 14 residues. Trimming stripped 3 bases from V and 2 bases from J, with 10 bases between. The DNA for the CDR3 is TGTGCCAGCAGCCACAGGACGGGAAACTATGGCTACACCTTC. Translated, it gives CASSHRTGNYGYTF.

This clone was counted a single time. The chain has TRBV18 and TRBJ2-1; 13 bases are shared with TRBD2. The CDR3 sequence is 20 residues long. V shed 4 bases and J 4 bases; nucleotides not matched to a gene: 16. The germline gives CDR1 KGHSH, CDR2 LQKENI. CDR3 DNA: TGTGCCAGCTCACAGCCCGGGACTAGCGGGGTCCTAGTCTTTTACAATGAGCAGTTCTTC. Its translation: CASSQPGTSGVLVFYNEQFF.

In its sample, this clone was seen once. One junction end does not reproduce the germline sequence, and a read error may be involved. The chain carries TRBV2 and TRBJ2-7, with D possibly matching TRBD1 (6 bases). The CDR3 sequence is 13 residues long. Germline lookup yields CDR1 SNHLY and CDR2 FYNNEI. CDR3 nucleotide sequence: TGTGCCAGCACCCAGTTTCCGGGACAAGATTTGCACTTC. It translates to CASTQFPGQDLHF.

This chain's CDR3 is CASSGLGQGLLDSPLHF. The CDR3 DNA reads as TGTGCCAGCAGTGGACTCGGACAGGGGCTGTTGGATTCACCCCTCCACTTT. J is TRBJ1-6 and V is TRBV27, with 9 positions matching TRBD1. This CDR3 comprises 17 residues. Trimming cost V 5 bases and J 8 bases; bases outside gene matches: 13. The germline gives CDR1 MNHEY, CDR2 SMNVEV (reference sequence).

The CDR3 spells CASSLEETQYF. For the CDR3, the DNA is TGTGCCAGCAGCCTGGAGGAGACCCAGTACTTC. The chain couples TRBV3-1 (or the pseudogene TRBV3-2) to TRBJ2-5; D not resolved. In germline, CDR1 is LGHDT, CDR2 YNNKEL (reference sequence). V was trimmed by 4 bases and J by 5 bases, leaving 5 bases between them. This CDR3 contains 11 residues.

The chain combines TRBV21-1 with TRBJ2-1; TRBD2 was called by the table and not checked on the DNA. TRBV21-1 is flagged as a pseudogene. The CDR3 is 19 residues long. In nucleotides, the CDR3 is TGTGCCAGGAGACAGCGATACCCCGAAACTAGCGGGTTCTACAATGAGCAGTTCTTC. Protein product: CARRQRYPETSGFYNEQFF.

V is TRBV3-1 (or the pseudogene TRBV3-2) and J is TRBJ2-2, with D possibly TRBD2 on 5 matching bases. Trimming cost V 8 bases and J 9 bases, with 19 bases left between them. The V gene's germline CDR1 is LGHDT and CDR2 YNNKEL (reference sequence). This CDR3 spans 14 amino acids. CDR3 residues: CASSEGGGVRELFF. The CDR3 DNA reads as TGTGCCAGCTCCGAGGGTGGAGGAGTGAGGGAGCTGTTTTTT.

The CDR3 region has the DNA TGTGCCAGCAGCTTAACAGGGAACACTGAAGCTTTCTTT. Protein: CASSLTGNTEAFF. This chain links TRBV5-8 with TRBJ1-1; weak D call: TRBD1 (5 bases). The germline V gene has CDR1 SGHTS and CDR2 YDEGEE. This CDR3 contains 13 residues. V was clipped by 2 bases and J by 1 base, with 6 bases between them.

The genes are TRBV30 and TRBJ2-1, with D unclear. The CDR3 covers 11 residues. Germline V gene sequence: CDR1 GTSNPN, CDR2 SVGIG (reference sequence). Deletions cut 0 bases from V and 9 bases from J, with 6 bases between. The CDR3 DNA follows: TGTGCCTGGAGTGTAAACAGTGAGCAGTTCTTC. It specifies CAWSVNSEQFF.

The rearrangement joins TRBV5-1 to TRBJ2-3; 10 bases map to TRBD1. V gave up 5 bases and J gave up 4 bases; unmatched junction bases: 7. Germline V gives CDR1 SGHRS, CDR2 YFSETQ. The CDR3 has 15 residues. The CDR3 reads CASRWTGGTADTQYF. CDR3 in DNA: TGCGCCAGCAGGTGGACAGGGGGGACAGCAGATACGCAGTATTTT. The full variable domain, rest sourced from reference TRBV5-1 and TRBJ2-3, is KAGVTQTPRYLIKTRGQQVTLSCSPISGHRSVSWYQQTPGQGLQFLFEYFSETQRNKGNFPGRFSGRQFSNSRSEMNVSTLELGDSALYLCASRWTGGTADTQYFGPGTRLTVL.

This clone was counted between two and nine times. J is TRBJ2-5 and V is TRBV2; D is unclear. CDR3 length equals 13 residues. V lost 8 bases, J lost 2 bases, and 12 bases lay in between. CDR1 is SNHLY and CDR2 is FYNNEI in the germline V gene. CDR3 protein: CASAQSIQETQYF. Here the CDR3 DNA reads TGTGCCAGCGCCCAGTCAATTCAAGAGACCCAGTACTTC. The entire variable domain, with the rest obtained from reference TRBV2 and TRBJ2-5, is as follows: EPEVTQTPSHQVTQMGQEVILRCVPISNHLYFYWYRQILGQKVEFLVSFYNNEISEKSEIFDDQFSVERPDGSNFTLKIRSTKLEDSAMYFCASAQSIQETQYFGPGTRLLVL.

The chain links TRBV6-2 or TRBV6-3 to TRBJ1-3; D gene unclear. CDR1 and CDR2 from the germline V gene are MNHEY and SVGEGT. CDR3 length equals 13 residues. V gave up 0 bases and J gave up 11 bases, with 11 bases separating them. CDR3 nucleotide sequence: TGTGCCAGCAGTTACTCGTACGCCAGACCCATATATTTT. Translation: CASSYSYARPIYF.

The V gene is TRBV6-6, the J gene TRBJ2-3; 7 bases agree with TRBD2. V shed 5 bases and J 0 bases; nucleotides not matched to a gene: 5. In germline, CDR1 is MNHNY, CDR2 SVGAGI (reference sequence). CDR3 length equals 15 residues. CDR3 region: CASSPLGGSTDTQYF. In DNA form, the CDR3 reads TGTGCCAGCAGTCCGCTCGGGGGGAGCACAGATACGCAGTATTTT.

The rearrangement joins TRBV30 to TRBJ2-5; 7 positions agree with TRBD2. The CDR3 runs to 13 residues. Germline assignment: CDR1 GTSNPN and CDR2 SVGIG (reference sequence). V trimming: 8 bases; J trimming: 0 bases; junction bases outside the gene matches: 6. The DNA for the CDR3 is TGTGCCCGGGGGGTGGGGCACCAAGAGACCCAGTACTTC. Protein: CARGVGHQETQYF.

This chain joins TRBV9 and TRBJ1-2; TRBD1 agrees at 12 bases. Germline values: CDR1 SGDLS, CDR2 YYNGEE. CDR3 length equals 16 residues. J gave up 8 bases and V 4 bases, and 12 bases lay outside the gene matches. Here the CDR3 reads CASSTASSGTGGGYTF. The DNA for the CDR3 is TGTGCCAGCAGCACGGCCTCATCCGGGACAGGGGGCGGCTACACCTTC.

The chain couples TRBV6-5 to TRBJ2-7; D might be TRBD1 (6 bases). Trimming took off 6 bases at V and 3 bases at J, with 12 bases between the two ends. Looked up from germline, CDR1 is MNHEY and CDR2 is SVGAGI. CDR3 length: 13 residues. In DNA, the CDR3 is TGTGCCAGCAGACGAACGACAGGCTACGAGCAGTACTTC. It encodes CASRRTTGYEQYF.

This clone was observed a few times. The rearrangement joins TRBV6-5 to TRBJ2-7, with D tentatively TRBD2 (5 bases). V shed 4 bases and J shed 5 bases, with 15 bases lying between them. The CDR3 has 14 amino acids. Germline V gene lookup returns CDR1 MNHEY and CDR2 SVGAGI. The CDR3 loop is CASSSRRPGDEQYF. The DNA for the CDR3 is TGTGCCAGCAGTTCGAGACGGCCCGGGGACGAGCAGTACTTC.

The chain links TRBV11-2 to TRBJ2-7; perhaps TRBD2 as D (7 bases). Germline CDR1 is SGHAT and CDR2 is FQNNGV. Trimming removed 6 bases from V and 4 bases from J, with 22 bases in between. The CDR3 loop spans 16 amino acids. The CDR3 DNA follows: TGTGCCAGCAGTCCTCTCCGGGGCAGGGGACTATACGAGCAGTACTTC. Its translation is CASSPLRGRGLYEQYF.

The chain links TRBV10-1 to TRBJ1-1; possibly TRBD1 for D (5 bases). Germline loops: CDR1 WNHNN, CDR2 SYGVQD (reference sequence). V was cut by 0 bases and J by 6 bases, with 11 bases left in between. The CDR3 is 14 amino acids. The CDR3 loop is CASSESPGTAEAFF. The CDR3 DNA sequence: TGCGCCAGCAGTGAGTCCCCAGGGACCGCTGAAGCTTTCTTT.

The gene calls are TRBV7-2 and TRBJ1-2, with a possible D match to TRBD1 (5 bases). Germline CDR1 and CDR2: SGHTA and FQGNSA. This CDR3 is built from 14 residues. The V gene lost 5 bases and the J gene lost 4 bases, with 14 bases spanning the gap. The CDR3 here is CASSVSSGPYGYTF. CDR3 DNA: TGTGCCAGCAGCGTTTCGTCGGGACCCTATGGCTACACCTTC.

This chain links TRBV24-1 with TRBJ2-1; tentative D call: TRBD2 (5 bases). The CDR3 consists of 12 residues. The germline V gene encodes CDR1 KGHDR and CDR2 SFDVKD. V lost 1 base and J 10 bases, leaving 7 bases between the germline ends. CDR3 DNA sequence: TGTGCCACCAGTGATTTCGGGGAGGAGCAGTTCTTC. It yields the protein CATSDFGEEQFF.

This clone was observed a handful of times. This chain links TRBV2 with TRBJ1-6; 7 nucleotides align to TRBD1. V trimming: 7 bases; J trimming: 9 bases; junction bases outside the gene matches: 12. Germline V gene data show CDR1 as SNHLY and CDR2 as FYNNEI. This CDR3 is 15 amino acids long. The CDR3 DNA is TGTGCCAGCACCCCCGGGACAGTTCCTTCTTCACCCCTCCACTTT. This codes for CASTPGTVPSSPLHF.